The 15 T cell receptor beta chains listed next were all sequenced from one sample in a study of T cell responses to AZD1222 COVID-19 vaccine. Data came from immunoSEQ multiplex PCR; TCRdb stores just in-frame clones and leaves some out. The sample carries under 130,000 clones, around 89% recorded once. The source was peripheral blood, collected on day 0 of AZD1222 vaccination. Every receptor here comes from an adult in good health.

The CDR3: CASVRLAGGADTQYF. In nucleotides, the CDR3 is TGTGCCAGCGTACGACTAGCGGGAGGGGCAGATACGCAGTATTTT. This chain connects TRBV27 to TRBJ2-3; TRBD2 agrees at 14 bases. Germline V gene data show CDR1 as MNHEY and CDR2 as SMNVEV (reference sequence). The CDR3 consists of 15 residues. The trim removed 8 bases at V and 4 bases at J, leaving 5 bases unmatched.

The rearrangement links TRBV19 to TRBJ2-7, with D perhaps matching TRBD1 (5 bases). CDR3 length: 15 residues. V was trimmed by 1 base and J by 0 bases, leaving 10 bases between them. The germline V gene encodes CDR1 LNHDA and CDR2 SQIVND (reference sequence). The CDR3 bases are TGTGCCAGTAGTATAGGCTCAGGGTACTCCTACGAGCAGTACTTC. This gives the protein CASSIGSGYSYEQYF.

The chain couples TRBV6-5 to TRBJ1-6; possible D gene TRBD1, 5 bases. The CDR3 contains 14 residues. Germline V gene sequence: CDR1 MNHEY, CDR2 SVGAGI. Trimming took 6 bases from V and 10 from J, leaving 16 bases between them. The CDR3 sequence: CASSYDSSGSPLHF. In DNA, the CDR3 is TGTGCCAGCAGCTACGACAGCTCAGGGTCACCCCTCCACTTT.

This sequence joins TRBV2 and TRBJ2-7, with D uncertain. V gave up 3 bases and J gave up 0 bases, with 15 bases separating them. This CDR3 spans 16 amino acids. Germline V lookup: CDR1 SNHLY, CDR2 FYNNEI. The CDR3 loop reads CASSDGVGRDSYEQYF. The CDR3 nucleotides read TGTGCCAGCAGTGATGGGGTCGGCCGTGACTCCTACGAGCAGTACTTC.

The V call is TRBV19, the J call TRBJ1-2; D may be TRBD1 (6 bases). The CDR3 totals 14 residues. Germline CDR1 LNHDA, CDR2 SQIVND (reference sequence). Trimming took 4 bases from V and 8 from J, leaving 17 bases between them. This CDR3 is CASSTLPGGGGYTF. Written as DNA, the CDR3 is TGTGCCAGTAGTACCCTCCCGGGGGGCGGGGGCTACACCTTC. The full variable domain, in which reference TRBV19 and TRBJ1-2 provide the parts outside the CDR3, is DGGITQSPKYLFRKEGQNVTLSCEQNLNHDAMYWYRQDPGQGLRLIYYSQIVNDFQKGDIAEGYSVSREKKESFPLTVTSAQKNPTAFYLCASSTLPGGGGYTFGSGTRLTVV.

The CDR3 nucleotides are TGTGCCAGTAGTATCACGGGGGTGAACACTGAAGCTTTCTTT. This sequence encodes CASSITGVNTEAFF. V usage is TRBV19 and J usage is TRBJ1-1, with D maybe TRBD1 (5 bases). V was pared by 3 bases and J by 0 bases, with 8 bases between. Germline loops: CDR1 LNHDA, CDR2 SQIVND (reference sequence). This CDR3 is 14 amino acids long.

V gene TRBV4-1 combines with J gene TRBJ1-1; D call uncertain. Germline-derived CDR1 and CDR2 are MGHRA and YSYEKL. V dropped 0 bases and J dropped 8 bases, with 10 bases sitting between them. The CDR3 length is 13 residues. CDR3 amino acids: CASSQDPGAEAFF. In nucleotides, the CDR3 is TGCGCCAGCAGCCAAGATCCCGGCGCGGAAGCTTTCTTT.

The genes are TRBV15 and TRBJ2-6; 7 nucleotides agree with TRBD2. The germline gives CDR1 LNHNV, CDR2 YYDKDF (reference sequence). The CDR3 loop spans 17 amino acids. After removal of 3 bases from V and 0 bases from J, the junction contained 5 bases not matched to a gene. The CDR3, as DNA: TGTGCCACCAGCAGGGGAGGGGAGGGCTCTGGGGCCAACGTCCTGACTTTC. Translation: CATSRGGEGSGANVLTF.

The chain recombines TRBV6-1 with TRBJ2-4; D might be TRBD1 (6 bases). The CDR3 has 16 residues. V was shortened by 4 bases and J by 0 bases, with 13 bases between the two germline ends. From germline, CDR1 is MNHNS and CDR2 SASEGT. As DNA, the CDR3 is TGTGCCAGCAGTGGGGGGACACCCCTAGCCAAAAACATTCAGTACTTC. It specifies CASSGGTPLAKNIQYF.

The genes are TRBV19 and TRBJ1-1, with D maybe TRBD1 (6 bases). From germline, CDR1 is LNHDA and CDR2 SQIVND (reference sequence). CDR3 length: 15 residues. V was pared by 7 bases and J by 1 base, with 16 bases between. The CDR3 sequence is CASTKGGQGNTEAFF. The CDR3 DNA is TGTGCCAGTACGAAGGGGGGGCAGGGGAACACTGAAGCTTTCTTT.

V is TRBV5-4 and J is TRBJ1-1, with TRBD1 matching over 11 bases. The CDR3 contains 14 residues. Germline CDR1 reads SGHNT; CDR2 reads YYREEE (reference sequence). Losses at the gene ends were 0 bases for V and 6 bases for J; bases not matched to a gene: 1. This CDR3 reads CASSLGTGGSEAFF. The DNA of the CDR3 is TGTGCCAGCAGCTTGGGGACAGGGGGCTCTGAAGCTTTCTTT. Looking up the rest from reference TRBV5-4 and TRBJ1-1 gives the full variable domain: ETGVTQSPTHLIKTRGQQVTLRCSSQSGHNTVSWYQQALGQGPQFIFQYYREEENGRGNFPPRFSGLQFPNYSSELNVNALELDDSALYLCASSLGTGGSEAFFGQGTRLTVV.

The chain links TRBV9 to TRBJ2-6, with 9 bases identical to TRBD1. V shed 4 bases and J 0 bases; nucleotides not matched to a gene: 2. Germline-derived CDR1 and CDR2 are SGDLS and YYNGEE. The CDR3 length is 16 residues. CDR3 DNA sequence: TGTGCCAGCAGCTTGGGACAGGGCTCTGGGGCCAACGTCCTGACTTTC. This codes for CASSLGQGSGANVLTF.

This chain uses TRBV9 with TRBJ2-5; no clear D gene. Germline values: CDR1 SGDLS, CDR2 YYNGEE. The CDR3 is made up of 17 amino acids. Trimming took off 0 bases at V and 0 bases at J, with 15 bases between the two ends. As DNA, the CDR3 is TGTGCCAGCAGCGTAGGGATTGCGCGCGATTACCAAGAGACCCAGTACTTC. Its protein product is CASSVGIARDYQETQYF.

The V call is TRBV9, the J call TRBJ2-2, with TRBD1 as a possible D gene (6 bases). Trimming removed 3 bases from V and 5 bases from J, with 14 bases in between. The CDR3 is made up of 15 amino acids. CDR1 and CDR2 from the germline V gene are SGDLS and YYNGEE. CDR3 region: CASSALGTNTGELFF. CDR3 in DNA: TGTGCCAGCAGCGCCCTCGGGACAAATACCGGGGAGCTGTTTTTT.

The chain couples TRBV6-5 to TRBJ1-2; D remains unclear. V dropped 10 bases and J dropped 5 bases, with 14 bases sitting between them. CDR1 is MNHEY and CDR2 is SVGAGI in the germline V gene. CDR3 length: 12 amino acids. The CDR3, as DNA: TGTGCCACTTATAAACCGGGTTATGGCTACACCTTC. Protein product: CATYKPGYGYTF.